Below, 5 T cell receptor beta chains from the same sample are listed, as sequenced in a study of siplizumab effects on memory and regulatory T cells. Sequencing used immunoSEQ multiplex PCR; TCRdb keeps in-frame clones, though not all of them. This table holds some 6,000 clones, approximately 60% found once. Sample: effector memory CD8+ T cells sorted from blood. This sample's subset: unstimulated CD8+ effector memory T cells. These receptors all come from a human donor in good health.

There are a few counts of this clone. The rearrangement uses TRBV10-1 and TRBJ2-1, with D perhaps matching TRBD1 or TRBD2 (5 bases each). The CDR3 runs to 15 residues. V was pared by 5 bases and J by 0 bases, with 11 bases between. Germline CDR1 reads WNHNN; CDR2 reads SYGVQD (reference sequence). The CDR3 sequence is CASSRDLSSYNEQFF. CDR3 in DNA: TGCGCCAGCAGTCGGGACCTTAGCTCCTACAATGAGCAGTTCTTC.

By sample share, this clone is medium-sized. The V and J genes are TRBV11-2 and TRBJ2-5, with D perhaps TRBD2 (6 bases). The V end was cut by 6 bases, the J end by 5 bases, with 13 bases between. Germline lookup yields CDR1 SGHAT and CDR2 FQNNGV. This CDR3 has 13 residues. The DNA of the CDR3 is TGTGCCAGCAGGGTTGACGGAGGGGAGACCCAGTACTTC. This codes for CASRVDGGETQYF.

The gene calls are TRBV25-1 and TRBJ1-6, with D possibly TRBD1 on 5 matching bases. This CDR3 has 14 amino acids. V gave up 0 bases and J gave up 5 bases, with 5 bases separating them. CDR1 and CDR2 from the germline V gene are MGHDK and SYGVNS. CDR3 nucleotide sequence: TGTGCCAGCAGTGAATACAGGGATAATTCACCCCTCCACTTT. Translated, it gives CASSEYRDNSPLHF.

In DNA form, the CDR3 reads TGTGCCAGCCGCCGGGACAGGGGGCTATACAATGAGCAGTTCTTC. Amino acids: CASRRDRGLYNEQFF. The chain recombines TRBV6-1 with TRBJ2-1; 12 bases agree with TRBD1. V lost 8 bases to trimming and J lost 4 bases; unmatched junction nucleotides: 6. The CDR3 runs to 15 residues. CDR1 MNHNS and CDR2 SASEGT come from the germline V gene.

This chain links TRBV27 with TRBJ2-1; the D is unclear. Per germline, CDR1 MNHEY and CDR2 SMNVEV (reference sequence). CDR3 length: 15 amino acids. V lost 2 bases and J 2 bases, leaving 10 bases between the germline ends. This CDR3 is CASSLDLGAYNEQFF. CDR3 coding DNA: TGTGCCAGCAGTTTAGATTTAGGAGCCTACAATGAGCAGTTCTTC.